These T cell receptor beta chains were read from a single sample in a study of T-cell memory formation after mild COVID-19. TCRdb independently ran MiXCR on the 5' RACE reads; one entry per CDR3 protein. The sample has approximately 250,000 distinct CDR3 sequences; about a sixth are singletons. Material: PBMCs or a T cell subset sorted from them (not recorded which). The receptor set was obtained from a man between 18 and 29 years old who had mild COVID-19 (a few samples of this study predate the infection). Cell type and time point are not known. Both conserved end residues are part of each CDR3. Fields, in order: D gene, V gene, J gene, clone size, CDR3 DNA, CDR3 protein. D genes are given only for firm matches. Expanded clones are given a class, and other clones once, few, many or no size at all.

d_call: -; v_call: TRBV2; j_call: TRBJ2-1; clone_size: few; cdr3_nt: TGTGCCAGCAGTGTCCTAGCTATTTATGAGCAGTTCTTC; cdr3_aa: CASSVLAIYEQFF
d_call: -; v_call: TRBV9; j_call: TRBJ1-1; clone_size: -; cdr3_nt: TGTGCCAGCAGCTCCCAGAGGGGCTCGAGGGGATGGGACACTGAAGCTTTCTTT; cdr3_aa: CASSSQRGSRGWDTEAFF
d_call: -; v_call: TRBV29-1; j_call: TRBJ2-7; clone_size: few; cdr3_nt: TGCAGCGTGACCCCGGGGGCCTACTCCTACGAGCAGTACTTC; cdr3_aa: CSVTPGAYSYEQYF
d_call: TRBD1; v_call: TRBV5-5; j_call: TRBJ1-5; clone_size: -; cdr3_nt: TGTGCCAGCAGCTTGGTTCACAGGGGGGACAATCAGCCCCAGCATTTT; cdr3_aa: CASSLVHRGDNQPQHF
d_call: -; v_call: TRBV29-1; j_call: TRBJ2-7; clone_size: -; cdr3_nt: TGCAGCGTTGGGGTGGGTTCCGAGCAGTACTTC; cdr3_aa: CSVGVGSEQYF
d_call: -; v_call: TRBV20-1; j_call: TRBJ2-5; clone_size: few; cdr3_nt: TGCAGTGTTCAGACTAGGCGGGAGACCCAGTACTTC; cdr3_aa: CSVQTRRETQYF
d_call: -; v_call: TRBV5-1; j_call: TRBJ2-2; clone_size: few; cdr3_nt: TGCGCCAGCAGCTTGTATCTACAGGGTTTTCCTCAGAACACCGGGGAGCTGTTTTTT; cdr3_aa: CASSLYLQGFPQNTGELFF
d_call: TRBD1; v_call: TRBV7-9; j_call: TRBJ1-4; clone_size: -; cdr3_nt: TGTGCCAGCAGCGGGACAGGCGCAACTAATGAAAAACTGTTTTTT; cdr3_aa: CASSGTGATNEKLFF
d_call: TRBD1; v_call: TRBV9; j_call: TRBJ1-3; clone_size: -; cdr3_nt: TGTGCCAGCAGCGTAGAGGGAGACAGGGCGCCTGGAAACACCATATATTTT; cdr3_aa: CASSVEGDRAPGNTIYF
d_call: -; v_call: TRBV2; j_call: TRBJ2-5; clone_size: -; cdr3_nt: TGTGCCAGCAGTGATAACCTACCCCAAGAGACCCAGTACTTC; cdr3_aa: CASSDNLPQETQYF
d_call: -; v_call: TRBV7-2; j_call: TRBJ2-7; clone_size: -; cdr3_nt: TGTGCCAGCAGCACCGGGACGGGCTCCATCTACGAGCAGTACTTC; cdr3_aa: CASSTGTGSIYEQYF
d_call: -; v_call: TRBV5-1; j_call: TRBJ2-1; clone_size: -; cdr3_nt: TGCGCCAGCCGCCCCTGGACTTCATTCTTCAATGAGCAGTTCTTC; cdr3_aa: CASRPWTSFFNEQFF
d_call: TRBD2; v_call: TRBV27; j_call: TRBJ2-5; clone_size: few; cdr3_nt: TGTGCCAGCAGGCCATTCACCCTAGCGGGGGGGCGAGAGACCCAGTACTTC; cdr3_aa: CASRPFTLAGGRETQYF
d_call: -; v_call: TRBV5-1; j_call: TRBJ2-2; clone_size: -; cdr3_nt: TGCGCCAGCAGCTTGCTGGGCCTTTACGCCGGGGAGCTGTTTTTT; cdr3_aa: CASSLLGLYAGELFF
d_call: -; v_call: TRBV6-2/TRBV6-3; j_call: TRBJ2-3; clone_size: -; cdr3_nt: TGTGCCAGCAGTTACTCGATAGGCGGGGTGAAGTATTTT; cdr3_aa: CASSYSIGGVKYF
d_call: TRBD1; v_call: TRBV5-4; j_call: TRBJ1-1; clone_size: -; cdr3_nt: TGTGCCAGCACCTTAGGCGCCCCAGGGGGGACTGAAGCTTTCTTT; cdr3_aa: CASTLGAPGGTEAFF
d_call: -; v_call: TRBV3-1; j_call: TRBJ1-1; clone_size: few; cdr3_nt: TGTGCCAGCAGCCCCCTCGCGGGGAGGAACACTGAAGCTTTCTTT; cdr3_aa: CASSPLAGRNTEAFF
d_call: -; v_call: TRBV7-6; j_call: TRBJ2-6; clone_size: -; cdr3_nt: TGTGCCAGCAGCTTAGGGATTCGCAGCTCTGGGGCCAACGTCCTGACTTTC; cdr3_aa: CASSLGIRSSGANVLTF
d_call: -; v_call: TRBV12-5; j_call: TRBJ1-3; clone_size: -; cdr3_nt: TGTGCTAGTGGTTTGGTGGCCGGGAGCGGAAACACCATATATTTT; cdr3_aa: CASGLVAGSGNTIYF
d_call: TRBD1; v_call: TRBV15; j_call: TRBJ1-2; clone_size: few; cdr3_nt: TGTGCCACCAGTCCGGGACAGGGGAACTATGGCTACACCTTC; cdr3_aa: CATSPGQGNYGYTF